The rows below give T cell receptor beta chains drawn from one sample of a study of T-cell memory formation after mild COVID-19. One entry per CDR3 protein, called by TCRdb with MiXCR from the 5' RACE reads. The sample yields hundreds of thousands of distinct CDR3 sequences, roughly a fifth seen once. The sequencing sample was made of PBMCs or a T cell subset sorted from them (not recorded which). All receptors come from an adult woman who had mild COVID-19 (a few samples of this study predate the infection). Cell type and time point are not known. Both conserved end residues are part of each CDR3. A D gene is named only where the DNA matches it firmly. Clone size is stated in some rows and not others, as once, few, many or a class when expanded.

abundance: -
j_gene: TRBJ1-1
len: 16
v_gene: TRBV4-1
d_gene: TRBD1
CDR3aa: CASSLRQGFRNTEAFF
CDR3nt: TGCGCCAGCAGCCTCCGACAGGGATTTAGGAACACTGAAGCTTTCTTT

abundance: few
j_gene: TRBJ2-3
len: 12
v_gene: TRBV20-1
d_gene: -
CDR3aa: CSARKLTDTQYF
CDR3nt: TGCAGTGCTCGAAAGCTTACAGATACGCAGTATTTT

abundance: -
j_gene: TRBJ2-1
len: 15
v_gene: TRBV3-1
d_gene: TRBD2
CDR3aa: CASTPTSGGYNEQFF
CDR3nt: TGTGCCAGCACTCCCACTAGCGGGGGTTACAATGAGCAGTTCTTC

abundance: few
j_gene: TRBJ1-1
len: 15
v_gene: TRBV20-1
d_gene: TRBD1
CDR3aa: CSASQGGLLNTEAFF
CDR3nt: TGCAGTGCTAGTCAAGGGGGCCTGTTGAACACTGAAGCTTTCTTT

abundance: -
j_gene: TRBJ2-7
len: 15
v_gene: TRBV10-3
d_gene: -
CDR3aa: CAISVAGAPAYEQYF
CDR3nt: TGTGCCATCAGTGTTGCGGGGGCTCCCGCCTACGAGCAGTACTTC

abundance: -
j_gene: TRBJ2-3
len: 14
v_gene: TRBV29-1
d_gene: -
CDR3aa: CSVAVLVRSDTQYF
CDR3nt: TGCAGCGTTGCGGTGTTGGTGAGGTCGGATACGCAGTATTTT

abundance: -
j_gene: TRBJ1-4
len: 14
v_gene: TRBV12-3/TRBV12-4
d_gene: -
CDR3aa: CASSPGSGEEKLFF
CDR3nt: TGTGCCAGCAGTCCAGGATCAGGGGAAGAAAAACTGTTTTTT

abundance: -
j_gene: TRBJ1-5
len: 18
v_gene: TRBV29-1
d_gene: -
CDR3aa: CSVPRPTPADRRNQPQHF
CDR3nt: TGCAGCGTCCCCCGTCCCACCCCCGCGGACAGACGCAATCAGCCCCAGCATTTT

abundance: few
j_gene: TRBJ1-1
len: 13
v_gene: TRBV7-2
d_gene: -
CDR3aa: CASSFVRGTEAFF
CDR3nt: TGTGCCAGCAGCTTTGTGCGGGGAACTGAAGCTTTCTTT

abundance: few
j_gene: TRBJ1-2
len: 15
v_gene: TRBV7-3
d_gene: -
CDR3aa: CASSPDGGAHYGYTF
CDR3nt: TGTGCCAGCAGCCCCGACGGCGGGGCCCACTATGGCTACACCTTC

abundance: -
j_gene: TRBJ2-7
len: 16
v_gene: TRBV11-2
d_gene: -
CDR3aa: CASSPLARTNSYEQYF
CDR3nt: TGTGCCAGCAGCCCCCTCGCGCGGACCAACTCCTACGAGCAGTACTTC

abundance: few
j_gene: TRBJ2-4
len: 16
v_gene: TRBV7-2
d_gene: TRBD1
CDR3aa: CASSSIPGQGNNIQYF
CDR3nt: TGTGCCAGCAGCTCGATTCCGGGACAGGGGAATAACATTCAGTACTTC

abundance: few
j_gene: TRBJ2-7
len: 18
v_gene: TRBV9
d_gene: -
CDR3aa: CASSVGDWGGGSSYEQYF
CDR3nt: TGTGCCAGCAGCGTAGGTGATTGGGGCGGGGGCTCCTCCTACGAGCAGTACTTC

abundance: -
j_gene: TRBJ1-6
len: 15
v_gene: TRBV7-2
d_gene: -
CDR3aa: CASSLEFGPSSPLHF
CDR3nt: TGTGCCAGCAGCTTAGAGTTCGGCCCGAGCTCACCCCTCCACTTT

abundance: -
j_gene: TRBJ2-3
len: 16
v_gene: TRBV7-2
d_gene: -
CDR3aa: CASSPWSGWGTDTQYF
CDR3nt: TGTGCCAGCAGCCCCTGGTCAGGATGGGGCACAGATACGCAGTATTTT

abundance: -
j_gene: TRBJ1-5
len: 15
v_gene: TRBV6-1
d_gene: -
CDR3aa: CASIWRRDSNQPQHF
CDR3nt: TGTGCCAGCATTTGGCGCAGGGACTCCAATCAGCCCCAGCATTTT

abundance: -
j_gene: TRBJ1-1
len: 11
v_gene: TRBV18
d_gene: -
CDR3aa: CASFTPFEAFF
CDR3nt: TGTGCCAGTTTCACTCCCTTTGAAGCTTTCTTT

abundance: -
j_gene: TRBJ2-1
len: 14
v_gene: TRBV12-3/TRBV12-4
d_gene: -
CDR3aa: CASSFGGPVNEQFF
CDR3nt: TGTGCCAGCAGTTTCGGCGGGCCCGTCAATGAGCAGTTCTTC

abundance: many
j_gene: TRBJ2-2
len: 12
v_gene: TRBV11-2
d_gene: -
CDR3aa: CASSFAAGELFF
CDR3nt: TGTGCCAGCAGCTTCGCCGCCGGGGAGCTGTTTTTT

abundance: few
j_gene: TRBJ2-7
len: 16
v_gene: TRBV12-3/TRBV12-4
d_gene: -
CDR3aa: CASSLSRTGGWNEQYF
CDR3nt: TGTGCCAGCAGCCTATCCCGGACAGGAGGGTGGAACGAGCAGTACTTC

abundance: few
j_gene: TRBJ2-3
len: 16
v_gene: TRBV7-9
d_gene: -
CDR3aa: CASSLVEGGGTDTQYF
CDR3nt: TGTGCCAGCAGCTTAGTCGAGGGGGGTGGCACAGATACGCAGTATTTT

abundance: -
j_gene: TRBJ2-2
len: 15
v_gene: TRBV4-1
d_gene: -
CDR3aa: CASSQSGGKTGELFF
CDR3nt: TGCGCCAGCAGCCAATCTGGAGGGAAAACCGGGGAGCTGTTTTTT

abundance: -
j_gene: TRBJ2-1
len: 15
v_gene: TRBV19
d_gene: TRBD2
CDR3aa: CASSPRGGPNNEQFF
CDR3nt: TGTGCCAGTAGTCCTCGGGGGGGCCCGAACAATGAGCAGTTCTTC

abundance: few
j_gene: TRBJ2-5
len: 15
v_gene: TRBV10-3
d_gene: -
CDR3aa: CAISESTKPLETQYF
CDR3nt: TGTGCCATCAGTGAGTCGACGAAACCTCTGGAGACCCAGTACTTC

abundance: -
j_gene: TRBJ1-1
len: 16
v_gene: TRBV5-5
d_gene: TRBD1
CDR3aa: CASSLAPAQGLTEAFF
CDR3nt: TGTGCCAGCAGCTTGGCCCCCGCACAGGGGCTCACTGAAGCTTTCTTT

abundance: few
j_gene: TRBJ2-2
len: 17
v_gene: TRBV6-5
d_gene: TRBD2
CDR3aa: CASSYLAGGSSPGELFF
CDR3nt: TGTGCCAGCAGTTACCTAGCGGGCGGGAGTAGCCCCGGGGAGCTGTTTTTT

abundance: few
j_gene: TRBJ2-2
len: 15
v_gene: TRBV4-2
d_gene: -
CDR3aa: CASSASEWDTGELFF
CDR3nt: TGTGCCAGCAGCGCGTCAGAGTGGGACACCGGGGAGCTGTTTTTT

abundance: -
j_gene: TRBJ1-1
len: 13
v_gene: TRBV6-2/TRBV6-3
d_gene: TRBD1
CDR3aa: CASTPQGDTEAFF
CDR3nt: TGTGCCAGCACCCCCCAGGGGGACACTGAAGCTTTCTTT

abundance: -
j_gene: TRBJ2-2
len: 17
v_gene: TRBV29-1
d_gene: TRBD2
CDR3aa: CSVKGTSGPEVDGELFF
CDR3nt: TGCAGCGTCAAAGGGACTAGCGGGCCGGAGGTCGACGGGGAGCTGTTTTTT

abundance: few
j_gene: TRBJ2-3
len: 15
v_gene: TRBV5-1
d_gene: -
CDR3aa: CASSAGTQSTDTQYF
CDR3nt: TGCGCCAGCAGCGCCGGGACCCAGAGCACAGATACGCAGTATTTT

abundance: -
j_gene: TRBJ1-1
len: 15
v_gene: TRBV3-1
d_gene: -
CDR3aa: CASSQDLEGYTEAFF
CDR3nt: TGTGCCAGCAGCCAAGATCTCGAGGGATACACTGAAGCTTTCTTT

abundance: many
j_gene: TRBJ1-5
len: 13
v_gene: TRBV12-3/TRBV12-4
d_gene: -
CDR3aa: CASSFQGGQPQHF
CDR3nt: TGTGCCAGCAGCTTTCAGGGCGGTCAGCCCCAGCATTTT

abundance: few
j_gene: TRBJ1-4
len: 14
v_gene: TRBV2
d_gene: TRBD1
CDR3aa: CASSVQGTEEKLFF
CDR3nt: TGTGCCAGCAGTGTCCAGGGGACAGAAGAAAAACTGTTTTTT

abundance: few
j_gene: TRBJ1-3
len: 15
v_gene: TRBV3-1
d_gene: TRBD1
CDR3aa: CASSRGTALGNTIYF
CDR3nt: TGTGCCAGCAGCCGCGGGACAGCACTTGGAAACACCATATATTTT

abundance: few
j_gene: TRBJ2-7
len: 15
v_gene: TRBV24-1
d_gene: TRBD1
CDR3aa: CATSDPGQGNYEQYF
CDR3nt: TGTGCCACCAGTGATCCGGGACAGGGCAACTACGAGCAGTACTTC

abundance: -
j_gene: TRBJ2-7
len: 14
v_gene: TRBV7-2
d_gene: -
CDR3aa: CASSLERGFYEQYF
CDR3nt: TGTGCCAGCAGCTTAGAACGGGGATTCTACGAGCAGTACTTC

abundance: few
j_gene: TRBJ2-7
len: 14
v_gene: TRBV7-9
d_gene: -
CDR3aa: CASSPGLRSYEQYF
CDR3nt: TGTGCCAGCAGCCCAGGACTGCGCTCCTACGAGCAGTACTTC

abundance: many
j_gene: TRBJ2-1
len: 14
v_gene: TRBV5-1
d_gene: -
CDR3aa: CASSLGQFNDEQFF
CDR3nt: TGCGCCAGCAGCTTGGGGCAGTTTAACGATGAGCAGTTCTTC

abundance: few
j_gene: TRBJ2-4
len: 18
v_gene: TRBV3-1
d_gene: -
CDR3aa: CASSLANPGPAAKNIQYF
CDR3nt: TGTGCCAGCAGCCTCGCAAATCCGGGACCGGCGGCCAAAAACATTCAGTACTTC

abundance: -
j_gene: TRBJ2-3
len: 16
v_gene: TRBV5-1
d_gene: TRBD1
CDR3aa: CASSLPGTDFTDTQYF
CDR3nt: TGCGCCAGCAGCTTGCCCGGGACAGACTTCACAGATACGCAGTATTTT

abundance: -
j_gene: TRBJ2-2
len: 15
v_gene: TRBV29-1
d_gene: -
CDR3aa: CSVPPTGQNTGELFF
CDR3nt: TGCAGCGTACCTCCGACAGGCCAGAACACCGGGGAGCTGTTTTTT

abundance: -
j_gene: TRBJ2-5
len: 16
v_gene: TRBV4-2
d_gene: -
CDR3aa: CASSQDRKGTEETQYF
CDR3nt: TGTGCCAGCAGCCAAGATCGGAAGGGAACGGAAGAGACCCAGTACTTC

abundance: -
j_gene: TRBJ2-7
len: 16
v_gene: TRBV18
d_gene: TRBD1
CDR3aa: CASSPPGTGVLYEQYF
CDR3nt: TGTGCCAGCTCACCACCGGGTACAGGGGTCCTCTACGAGCAGTACTTC

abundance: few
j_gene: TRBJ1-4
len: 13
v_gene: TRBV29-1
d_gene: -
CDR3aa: CSAGDTTNEKLFF
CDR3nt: TGCAGCGCCGGGGACACCACTAATGAAAAACTGTTTTTT

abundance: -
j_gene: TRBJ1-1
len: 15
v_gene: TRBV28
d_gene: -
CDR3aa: CASSLRSGFATEAFF
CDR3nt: TGTGCCAGCAGTTTAAGGTCGGGGTTCGCCACTGAAGCTTTCTTT

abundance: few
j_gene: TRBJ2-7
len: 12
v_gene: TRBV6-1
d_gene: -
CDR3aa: CASTPLGDEQYF
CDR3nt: TGTGCCAGCACCCCCCTTGGCGACGAGCAGTACTTC